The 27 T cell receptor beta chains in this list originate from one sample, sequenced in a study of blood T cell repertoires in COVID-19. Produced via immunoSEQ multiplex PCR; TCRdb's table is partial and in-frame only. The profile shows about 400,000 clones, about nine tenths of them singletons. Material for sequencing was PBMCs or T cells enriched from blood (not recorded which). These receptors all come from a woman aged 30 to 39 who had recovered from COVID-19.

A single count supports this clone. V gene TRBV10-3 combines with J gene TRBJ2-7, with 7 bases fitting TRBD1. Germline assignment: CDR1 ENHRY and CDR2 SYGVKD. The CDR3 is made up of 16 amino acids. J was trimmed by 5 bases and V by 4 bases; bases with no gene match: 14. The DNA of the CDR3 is TGTGCCATCAGTGGAGTAGACAGGGAACACCTCCACGAGCAGTACTTC. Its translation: CAISGVDREHLHEQYF.

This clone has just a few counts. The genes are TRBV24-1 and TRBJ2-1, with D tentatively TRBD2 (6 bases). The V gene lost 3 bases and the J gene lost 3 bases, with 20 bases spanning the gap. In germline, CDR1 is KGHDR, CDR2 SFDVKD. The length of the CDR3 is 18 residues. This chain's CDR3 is CATSDPSTSFFVYNEQFF. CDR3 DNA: TGTGCCACCAGTGATCCCTCGACTAGTTTTTTTGTCTACAATGAGCAGTTCTTC.

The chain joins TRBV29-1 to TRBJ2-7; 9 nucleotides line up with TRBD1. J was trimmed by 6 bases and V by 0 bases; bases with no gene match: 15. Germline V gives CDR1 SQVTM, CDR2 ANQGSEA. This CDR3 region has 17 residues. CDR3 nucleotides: TGCAGCGTTGAAGAACAAGAAGGAGGGACAGGGTTCCTCGAGCAGTACTTC. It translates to CSVEEQEGGTGFLEQYF.

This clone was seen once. DNA of the CDR3: TGTGCCAGCAGCTTGGGGGCCGAACAGCCCCAGCATTTT. Translated: CASSLGAEQPQHF. The chain is built from TRBV7-9 and TRBJ1-5, with D possibly matching TRBD1 (6 bases). CDR1 is SEHNR, CDR2 FQNEAQ, per germline (reference sequence). This CDR3 contains 13 residues. Trimming removed 3 bases from V and 7 bases from J, with 10 bases in between.

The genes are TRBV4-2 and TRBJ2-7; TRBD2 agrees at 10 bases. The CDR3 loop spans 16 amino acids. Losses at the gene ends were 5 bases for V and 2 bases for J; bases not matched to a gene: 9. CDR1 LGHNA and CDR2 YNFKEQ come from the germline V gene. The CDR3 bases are TGTGCCAGCAGCACCTCCGGACTAGCGGAAACCTACGAGCAGTACTTC. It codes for CASSTSGLAETYEQYF.

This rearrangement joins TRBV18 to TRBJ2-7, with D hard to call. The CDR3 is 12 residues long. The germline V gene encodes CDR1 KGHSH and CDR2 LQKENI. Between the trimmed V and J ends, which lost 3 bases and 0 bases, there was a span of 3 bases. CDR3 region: CASSPSSYEQYF. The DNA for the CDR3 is TGTGCCAGCTCACCGAGCTCCTACGAGCAGTACTTC.

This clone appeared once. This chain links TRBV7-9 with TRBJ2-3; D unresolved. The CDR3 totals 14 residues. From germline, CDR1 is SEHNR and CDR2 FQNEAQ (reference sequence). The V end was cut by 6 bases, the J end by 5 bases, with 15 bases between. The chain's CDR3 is CASSQALPGDTQYF. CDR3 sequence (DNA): TGTGCCAGCAGTCAAGCCCTCCCGGGAGATACGCAGTATTTT. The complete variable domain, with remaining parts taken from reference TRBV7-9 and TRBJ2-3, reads DTGVSQNPRHKITKRGQNVTFRCDPISEHNRLYWYRQTLGQGPEFLTYFQNEAQLEKSRLLSDRFSAERPKGSFSTLEIQRTEQGDSAMYLCASSQALPGDTQYFGPGTRLTVL.

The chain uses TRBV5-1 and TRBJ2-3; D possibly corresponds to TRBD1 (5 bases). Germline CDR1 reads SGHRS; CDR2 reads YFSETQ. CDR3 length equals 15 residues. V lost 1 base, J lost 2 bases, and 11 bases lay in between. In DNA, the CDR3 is TGCGCCAGCAGCTTGAATCCAGGGAACACAGATACGCAGTATTTT. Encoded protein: CASSLNPGNTDTQYF.

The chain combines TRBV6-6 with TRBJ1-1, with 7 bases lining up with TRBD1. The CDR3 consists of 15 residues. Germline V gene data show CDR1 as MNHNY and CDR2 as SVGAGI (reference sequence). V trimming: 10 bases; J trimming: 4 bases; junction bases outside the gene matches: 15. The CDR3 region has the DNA TGTGCCACCGAGGACTCGGAGGGGGCCGGCACTGAAGCTTTCTTT. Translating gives CATEDSEGAGTEAFF.

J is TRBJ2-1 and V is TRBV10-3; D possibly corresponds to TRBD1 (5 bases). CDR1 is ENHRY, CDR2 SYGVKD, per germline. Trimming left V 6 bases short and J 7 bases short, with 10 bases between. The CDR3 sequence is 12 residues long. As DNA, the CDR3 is TGTGCCATCAGCCAGACAGCTAATGAGCAGTTCTTC. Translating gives CAISQTANEQFF.

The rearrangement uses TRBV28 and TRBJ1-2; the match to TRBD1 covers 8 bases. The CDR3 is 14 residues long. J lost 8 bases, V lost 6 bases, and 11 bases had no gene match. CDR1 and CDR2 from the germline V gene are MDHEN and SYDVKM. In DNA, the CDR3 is TGTGCCAGCAGCCCGCTAACAGGGGGTTGGGGCTACACCTTC. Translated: CASSPLTGGWGYTF.

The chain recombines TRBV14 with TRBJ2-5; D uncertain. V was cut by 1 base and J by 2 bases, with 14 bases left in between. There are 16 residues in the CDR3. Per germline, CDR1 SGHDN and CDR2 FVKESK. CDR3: CASSQGDGLAQETQYF. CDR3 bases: TGTGCCAGCAGCCAAGGAGACGGGTTGGCACAAGAGACCCAGTACTTC. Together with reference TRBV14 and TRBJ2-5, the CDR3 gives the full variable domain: EAGVTQFPSHSVIEKGQTVTLRCDPISGHDNLYWYRRVMGKEIKFLLHFVKESKQDESGMPNNRFLAERTGGTYSTLKVQPAELEDSGVYFCASSQGDGLAQETQYFGPGTRLLVL.

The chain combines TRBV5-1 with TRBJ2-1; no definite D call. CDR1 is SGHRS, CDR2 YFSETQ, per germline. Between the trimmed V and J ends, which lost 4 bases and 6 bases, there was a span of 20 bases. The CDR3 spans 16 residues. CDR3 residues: CASSPFSTPPGNEQFF. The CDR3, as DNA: TGCGCCAGCAGCCCTTTCTCCACCCCCCCGGGCAATGAGCAGTTCTTC.

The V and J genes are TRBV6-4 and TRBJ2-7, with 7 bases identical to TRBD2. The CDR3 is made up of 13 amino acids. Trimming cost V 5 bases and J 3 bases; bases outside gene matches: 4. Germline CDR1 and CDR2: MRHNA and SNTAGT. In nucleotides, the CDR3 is TGTGCCAGCAGTAGCGGGGTTTACTACGAGCAGTACTTC. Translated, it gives CASSSGVYYEQYF.

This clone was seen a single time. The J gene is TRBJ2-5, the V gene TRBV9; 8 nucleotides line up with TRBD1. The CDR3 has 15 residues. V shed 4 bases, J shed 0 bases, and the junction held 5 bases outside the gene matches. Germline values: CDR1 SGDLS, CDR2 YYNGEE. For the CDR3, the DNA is TGTGCCAGCAGCCCCGGGACAGGCGACCAAGAGACCCAGTACTTC. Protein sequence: CASSPGTGDQETQYF.

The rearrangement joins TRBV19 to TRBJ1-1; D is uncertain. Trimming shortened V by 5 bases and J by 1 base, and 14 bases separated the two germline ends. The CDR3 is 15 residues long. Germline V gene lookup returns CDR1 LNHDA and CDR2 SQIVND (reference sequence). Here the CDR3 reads CASSALTVPNTEAFF. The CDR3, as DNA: TGTGCCAGTAGTGCCTTGACTGTTCCGAACACTGAAGCTTTCTTT.

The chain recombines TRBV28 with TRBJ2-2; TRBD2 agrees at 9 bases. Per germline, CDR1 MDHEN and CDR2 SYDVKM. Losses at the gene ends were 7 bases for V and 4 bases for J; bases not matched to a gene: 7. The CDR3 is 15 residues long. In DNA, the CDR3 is TGTGCCAGCAACGGACTAGCGCGGCCCACCGGGGAGCTGTTTTTT. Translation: CASNGLARPTGELFF.

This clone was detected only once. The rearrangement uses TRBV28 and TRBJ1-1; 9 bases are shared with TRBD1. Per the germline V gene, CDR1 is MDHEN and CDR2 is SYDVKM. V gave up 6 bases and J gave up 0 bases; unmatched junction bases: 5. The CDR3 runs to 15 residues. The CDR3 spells CASSRGQGMNTEAFF. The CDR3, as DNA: TGTGCCAGCAGCCGGGGACAGGGTATGAACACTGAAGCTTTCTTT.

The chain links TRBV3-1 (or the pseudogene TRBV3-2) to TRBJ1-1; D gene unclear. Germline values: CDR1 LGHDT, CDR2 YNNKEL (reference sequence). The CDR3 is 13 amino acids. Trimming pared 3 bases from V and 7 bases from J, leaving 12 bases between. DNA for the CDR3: TGTGCCAGCAGCCACACAGCCGAGTTTGAAGCTTTCTTT. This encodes CASSHTAEFEAFF.

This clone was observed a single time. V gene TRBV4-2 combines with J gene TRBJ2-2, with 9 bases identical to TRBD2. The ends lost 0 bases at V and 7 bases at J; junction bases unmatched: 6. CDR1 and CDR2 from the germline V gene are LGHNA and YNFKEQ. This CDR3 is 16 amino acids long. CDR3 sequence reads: CASSQELERGDGELFF. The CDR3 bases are TGTGCCAGCAGCCAAGAGTTGGAGCGGGGGGACGGGGAGCTGTTTTTT.

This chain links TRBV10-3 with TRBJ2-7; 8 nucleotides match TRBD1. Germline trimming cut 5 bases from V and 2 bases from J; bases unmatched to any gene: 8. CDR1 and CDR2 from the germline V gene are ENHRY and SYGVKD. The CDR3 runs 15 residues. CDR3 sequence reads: CAISSADRVAYEQYF. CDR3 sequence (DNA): TGTGCCATCAGTTCCGCGGACAGGGTTGCCTACGAGCAGTACTTC.

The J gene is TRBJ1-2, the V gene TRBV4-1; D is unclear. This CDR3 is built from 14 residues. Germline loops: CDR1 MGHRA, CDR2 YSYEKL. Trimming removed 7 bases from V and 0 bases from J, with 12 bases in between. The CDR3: CASTQTGANYGYTF. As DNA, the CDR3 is TGCGCCAGCACTCAGACGGGAGCTAACTATGGCTACACCTTC.

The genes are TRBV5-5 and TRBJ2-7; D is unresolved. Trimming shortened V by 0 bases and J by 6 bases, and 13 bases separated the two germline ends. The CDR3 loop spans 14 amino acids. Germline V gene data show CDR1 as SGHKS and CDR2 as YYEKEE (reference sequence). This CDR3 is CASSLGQFRIEQYF. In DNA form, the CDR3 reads TGTGCCAGCAGCTTGGGGCAGTTTCGTATCGAGCAGTACTTC.

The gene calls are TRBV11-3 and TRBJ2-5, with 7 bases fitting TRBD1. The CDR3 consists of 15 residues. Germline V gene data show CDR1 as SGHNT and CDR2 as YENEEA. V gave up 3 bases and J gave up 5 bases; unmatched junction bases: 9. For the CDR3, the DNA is TGTGCCAGCAGCTTGGGGACAGTTGGTATCGAGACCCAGTACTTC. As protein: CASSLGTVGIETQYF.

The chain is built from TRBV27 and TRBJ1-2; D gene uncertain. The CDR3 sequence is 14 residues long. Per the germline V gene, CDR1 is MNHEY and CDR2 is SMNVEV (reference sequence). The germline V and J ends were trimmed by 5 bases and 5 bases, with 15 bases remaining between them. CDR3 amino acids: CASSPSYIEYGYTF. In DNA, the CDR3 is TGTGCCAGCAGTCCCAGTTACATTGAATATGGCTACACCTTC.

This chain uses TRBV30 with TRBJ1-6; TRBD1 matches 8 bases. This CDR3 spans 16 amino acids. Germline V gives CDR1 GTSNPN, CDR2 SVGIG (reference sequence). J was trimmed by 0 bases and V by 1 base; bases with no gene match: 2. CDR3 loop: CAWSGTGGSYNSPLHF. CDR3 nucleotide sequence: TGTGCCTGGAGTGGAACAGGGGGCTCCTATAATTCACCCCTCCACTTT.

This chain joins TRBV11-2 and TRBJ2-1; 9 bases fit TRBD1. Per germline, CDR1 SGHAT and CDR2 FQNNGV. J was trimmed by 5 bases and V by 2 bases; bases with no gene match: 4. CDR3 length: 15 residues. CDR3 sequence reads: CASSLRGQGNNEQFF. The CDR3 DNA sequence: TGTGCCAGCAGCTTAAGGGGACAGGGTAACAATGAGCAGTTCTTC.